This T cell receptor (beta chain) was captured by sequencing in a study of alternative splicing in chronic myeloid leukemia remission (dated by TCRdb to 2018 to 2021). In terms of the full investigation: Remission specimens from the trials were collected at major or complete molecular response, at 12 or 24 months of TKI therapy. In terms of female/male counts, the diagnosis samples were 11/5, the remission samples were 8/3 and the controls were 2/4. Median ages were about 54 years at diagnosis, 56 at remission and around 35 for healthy controls. Some ten diagnostic specimens, together with matched remission specimens, were obtained from the RESIST (imatinib), ENESTxtnd (nilotinib) and PINNACLE (nilotinib plus pegylated interferon) trials. For the trials, the diagnostic specimens consisted of total leukocytes from peripheral blood that had been collected in EDTA. Trizol was used to extract total RNA from peripheral blood mononuclear cells of diagnosis, remission and control samples. Nine CML samples, seven diagnostic and two matched remission, were obtained from the French Persistem study. Peripheral blood from chronic-phase CML patients at diagnosis and remission was profiled by RNA sequencing and compared with healthy donors.

Library preparation was by bulk RNA-seq. The TruSeq Stranded RNA sample prep kit was used to generate libraries of poly-A-enriched mRNA from an input of approximately 0.97 ug total RNA. Each sample was sequenced in triplicate using paired-end sequencing on a HiSeq 2500. A read length of 125 nucleotides per mate was used for RNA-seq. For the original study's pipeline: Reads were trimmed and aligned to hg38 with STAR v2.7, with quality control by FASTQC, RSeQC and multiqc. Salmon 0.14.1 was used to quantify gene expression levels as transcripts per million (TPM). Principal component analysis suggested that transcriptomic profiles were not driven by trial, library batch, sequencing batch, treatment regimen or sex. TCRdb reprocessed the reads and assigns one entry to each CDR3 protein sequence, leaving out DNA. In this record, the V and J calls reflect TCRdb's handling and not the investigators' own analysis. The sample has under 100 distinct CDR3 sequences on record.

The time point label for this specimen denotes: major or complete molecular response after front-line TKI therapy. The patient cohort comprised some 16 CML patients, with matched post-remission samples retrieved for a subset of them. This clonotype was seen only once. What this receptor recognizes is not known. From cysteine to phenylalanine, the CDR3 is 11 amino acids long. No nucleotide data were recorded. The paper as a whole reports these results and caveats: At remission, blood cell composition was reshaped to resemble that of the lymphoid cell-enriched normal controls. Blood cell composition differed strongly depending on the timepoint, moving from an enrichment of myeloid progenitors at diagnosis to an enrichment of mature lymphoid cells at remission.

This chain joins TRBV12-3 or TRBV12-4 to TRBJ1-3. Specimen: PBMCs or total blood leukocytes (not recorded which), collected during remission. The source is an adult with chronic myeloid leukemia. CDR3 reads: CASSLGNTIYF.